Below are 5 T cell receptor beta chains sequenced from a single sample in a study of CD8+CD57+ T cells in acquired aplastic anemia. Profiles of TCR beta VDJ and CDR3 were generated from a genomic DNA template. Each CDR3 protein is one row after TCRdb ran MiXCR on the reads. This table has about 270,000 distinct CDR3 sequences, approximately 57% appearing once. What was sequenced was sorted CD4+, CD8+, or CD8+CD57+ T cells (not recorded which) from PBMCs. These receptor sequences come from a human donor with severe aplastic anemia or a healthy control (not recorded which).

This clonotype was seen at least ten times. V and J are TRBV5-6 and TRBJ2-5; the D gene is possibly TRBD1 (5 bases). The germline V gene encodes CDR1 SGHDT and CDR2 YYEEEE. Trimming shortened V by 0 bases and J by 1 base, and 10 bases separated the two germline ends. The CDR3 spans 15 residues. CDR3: CASSLVGQGQETQYF. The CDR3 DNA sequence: TGTGCCAGCAGCTTGGTAGGCCAGGGCCAAGAGACCCAGTACTTC.

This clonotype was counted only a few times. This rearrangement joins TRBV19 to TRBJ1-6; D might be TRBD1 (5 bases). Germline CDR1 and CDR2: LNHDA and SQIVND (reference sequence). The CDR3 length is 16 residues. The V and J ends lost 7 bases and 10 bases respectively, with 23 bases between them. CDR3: CASTTLGGGLGSPLHF. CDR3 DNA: TGTGCCAGTACCACGTTAGGCGGGGGACTAGGCTCACCCCTCCACTTT.

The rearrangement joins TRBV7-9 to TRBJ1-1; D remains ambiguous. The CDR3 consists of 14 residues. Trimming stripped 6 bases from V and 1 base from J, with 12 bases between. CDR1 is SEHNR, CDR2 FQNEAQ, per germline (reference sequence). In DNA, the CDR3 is TGTGCCAGCAGGCGGTCGGATTGGAACACTGAAGCTTTCTTT. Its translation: CASRRSDWNTEAFF.

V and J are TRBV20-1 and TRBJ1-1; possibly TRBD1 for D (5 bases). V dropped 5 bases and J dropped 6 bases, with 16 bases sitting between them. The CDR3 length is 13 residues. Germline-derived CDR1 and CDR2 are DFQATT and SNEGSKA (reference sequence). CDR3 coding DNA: TGCAGTGCTCCGCTCCGCGCAGGGCCTGAAGCTTTCTTT. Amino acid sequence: CSAPLRAGPEAFF.

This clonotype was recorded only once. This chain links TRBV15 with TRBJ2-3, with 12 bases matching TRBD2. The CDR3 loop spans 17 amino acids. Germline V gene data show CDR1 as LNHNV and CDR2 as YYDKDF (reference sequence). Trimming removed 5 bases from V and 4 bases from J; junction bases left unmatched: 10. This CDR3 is CATSYTQTSGRSDTQYF. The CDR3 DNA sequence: TGTGCCACCAGCTATACCCAGACTAGCGGGAGATCAGATACGCAGTATTTT. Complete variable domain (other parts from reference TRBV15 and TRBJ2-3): DAMVIQNPRYQVTQFGKPVTLSCSQTLNHNVMYWYQQKSSQAPKLLFHYYDKDFNNEADTPDNFQSRRPNTSFCFLDIRSPGLGDTAMYLCATSYTQTSGRSDTQYFGPGTRLTVL.